This T cell receptor (beta chain) was captured in a study of blood T cells in healthy people across ages. Using a J-beta primer mix together with a sample-barcoded 5' primer, a second PCR was run for about 7 to 12 cycles. TCRdb reanalysed the 5' RACE reads using MiXCR and keeps one entry per CDR3 protein. The sample shows fewer than 1,000,000 distinct CDR3 sequences, about 42% of them seen only once. The CDR3 totals 15 residues. Trimming removed 1 base from V and 2 bases from J, with 12 bases in between. CDR1 and CDR2 (germline): MGHRA, YSYEKL. The sequence derives from an elderly man in good health. Sample: blood. The chain combines TRBV4-1 with TRBJ2-7; D tentatively reads TRBD1 or TRBD2 (6 bases each). CDR3 sequence: CASSQGGGKTYEQYF. DNA of the CDR3: TGCGCCAGCAGCCAAGGAGGGGGGAAAACCTACGAGCAGTACTTC.